Listed below are T cell receptor beta chains from one sample, sequenced in a study of blood T cell repertoires in COVID-19. TCRdb's table, derived via immunoSEQ multiplex PCR, lists solely in-frame clones and lacks some. The sample yields about 200,000 clones, approximately 81% seen once. The material sequenced was peripheral blood. The receptors were sampled from a woman at least 80 years old with acute or convalescent COVID-19. Both conserved end residues are part of each CDR3. Each record gives: J gene, D gene, V gene, CDR3 protein. D genes are given only for firm matches.

TRBJ1-4	.	TRBV2	CASSEKTGNDGKLFF
TRBJ2-3	.	TRBV9	CASSVNPRGDTQYF
TRBJ2-5	TRBD1	TRBV27	CASSSRPGGETQYF
TRBJ2-7	TRBD1	TRBV18	CASSPGQGPYEQYF
TRBJ1-1	.	TRBV6-2/TRBV6-3	CASSYDRNIMNTEAFF
TRBJ1-3	TRBD1	TRBV10-3	CAISESQTGTGNTIYF
TRBJ2-7	TRBD1	TRBV7-2	CASSSGQGDSYEQYF
TRBJ2-2	.	TRBV7-9	CASSLRGGTGELFF
TRBJ2-6	.	TRBV7-9	CASSLAGSGANVLTF
TRBJ2-5	.	TRBV7-9	CASSLASLQETQYF
TRBJ2-6	TRBD1	TRBV5-1	CASSRTGVTSGANVLTF
TRBJ1-1	TRBD1	TRBV28	CASNLPGQGLSFF
TRBJ2-1	TRBD2	TRBV28	CATLRSGSAIYEQFF
TRBJ2-5	TRBD1	TRBV9	CASSVLGQGMETQYF
TRBJ2-2	.	TRBV9	CASSVGVWDTGELFF
TRBJ2-2	.	TRBV5-1	CASTGNTVTGELFF
TRBJ1-1	.	TRBV3-1/TRBV3-2	CASSQVPQGAHTEAFF
TRBJ1-5	.	TRBV4-3	CASSQTKTQGSNQPQHF
TRBJ1-5	.	TRBV5-6	CASSLADGEGNQPQHF
TRBJ1-1	.	TRBV7-9	CASSPWDSRNTEAFF
TRBJ1-2	TRBD1	TRBV18	CASSPQQGAYGYTF
TRBJ1-6	TRBD1	TRBV9	CASSTAAYGTGINYSPLHF
TRBJ2-7	TRBD2	TRBV19	CASTPPGAGANEQYF
TRBJ2-7	.	TRBV15	CATSEGYYEQYF
TRBJ2-2	TRBD2	TRBV3-1/TRBV3-2	CATHTSGSGGELFF
TRBJ2-7	TRBD1	TRBV15	CATRPRQGNYEQYF
TRBJ2-1	TRBD2	TRBV27	CASSSLAGDRNEQFF
TRBJ2-3	.	TRBV2	CASGGRLPNTDTQYF
TRBJ2-3	TRBD1	TRBV29-1	CSVTGESGTDTQYF
TRBJ1-5	.	TRBV10-2	CASRDINQPQHF
TRBJ2-3	TRBD1	TRBV7-2	CASSLGNRGSGTDTQYF
TRBJ1-1	.	TRBV6-5	CASRKSTGNTEAFF
TRBJ2-1	TRBD2	TRBV7-8	CASSLETSGAYNEQFF
TRBJ2-6	TRBD2	TRBV3-1/TRBV3-2	CASSQNLLAGDFGANVLTF
TRBJ2-7	TRBD2	TRBV19	CASSILPVNVGLAGGHEQYF
TRBJ2-7	.	TRBV6-2/TRBV6-3	CASTYDPTGPNEQYF